This T cell receptor beta chain was obtained from a study of tumor-infiltrating lymphocytes in primary liver carcinoma. Study at large: Patients comprised men and women whose ages fell between 30 and 69 years.

This clonotype was counted ten times or more. Its matching antigen is unknown. Notes on the study in general: Compared with blood, tumor repertoires held significantly more in their top 250 clones.

The germline CDR1 and CDR2 sequences are MNHEY and SVGEGT. The CDR3 length is 12 residues. V lost 10 bases, J lost 6 bases, and 8 bases stayed unmatched. TCR beta cDNA was made from roughly 500 ng total RNA with a constant-region primer. Three rounds of nested multiplex PCR with slightly modified ARM-PCR produced TCR beta libraries. Running 9 to 11 cycles apiece, the first two PCR rounds relied on TRBV1-TRBV30 forward primers together with a C-beta reverse primer. One entry per CDR3 protein results from TCRdb running MiXCR on the multiplex PCR reads. The sample holds approximately 340,000 distinct CDR3 sequences, approximately 65% seen once. Germline DNA was extracted alongside blood RNA, which was obtained from unsorted whole blood.

The rearrangement uses TRBV6-2 or TRBV6-3 and TRBJ1-2; 7 nucleotides line up with TRBD1. The material sequenced was peripheral blood. The origin of this receptor is a middle-aged man with primary liver carcinoma and hepatitis B virus infection. Here the CDR3 DNA reads TGTGCCATCATGACAGGGAACCATGGCTACACCTTC. Translating it yields CAIMTGNHGYTF.